The 4 T cell receptor beta chains in this list originate from one sample, sequenced in a study of blood T cell repertoires in COVID-19. The table came from immunoSEQ multiplex PCR; TCRdb's copy has only in-frame clones and leaves some out. The sample shows about 400,000 clones, around 84% of them seen only once. Sequenced: peripheral blood. The receptors were gathered from a human donor in a cohort sampled during active COVID-19.

The rearrangement uses TRBV11-2 and TRBJ1-6; no clear D. The CDR3 length is 14 residues. CDR1 and CDR2 from the germline V gene are SGHAT and FQNNGV. Trimming shortened V by 5 bases and J by 5 bases, and 10 bases separated the two germline ends. The CDR3 is CASSPRGNNSPLHF. CDR3 coding DNA: TGTGCCAGCAGCCCCCGAGGAAATAATTCACCCCTCCACTTT.

The V call is TRBV7-8, the J call TRBJ2-6; 11 bases agree with TRBD2. V was pared by 7 bases and J by 0 bases, with 11 bases of the junction left unmatched. The CDR3 is 19 residues long. Germline V gives CDR1 SGHVS, CDR2 FQNEAQ. CDR3 region: CASTPMGLAAVSGANVLTF. The DNA of the CDR3 is TGTGCCAGCACCCCTATGGGACTAGCGGCCGTCTCTGGGGCCAACGTCCTGACTTTC.

The chain carries TRBV6-5 and TRBJ1-1; D may be TRBD1 (6 bases). This CDR3 is 14 amino acids long. Germline assignment: CDR1 MNHEY and CDR2 SVGAGI. V lost 3 bases and J 1 base, leaving 9 bases between the germline ends. The DNA of the CDR3 is TGTGCCAGCAGTTATAGACAGGCGAACACTGAAGCTTTCTTT. Its protein product is CASSYRQANTEAFF.

The gene calls are TRBV5-5 and TRBJ2-5; the D gene is possibly TRBD1 (6 bases). The germline CDR1 and CDR2 sequences are SGHKS and YYEKEE (reference sequence). Deletions cut 0 bases from V and 3 bases from J, with 12 bases between. The CDR3 is made up of 15 amino acids. CDR3 bases: TGTGCCAGCAGCTTGGTACCTGGGGGCAAAGAGACCCAGTACTTC. This translates into CASSLVPGGKETQYF. The full variable domain, its missing parts supplied by reference TRBV5-5 and TRBJ2-5, is DAGVTQSPTHLIKTRGQQVTLRCSPISGHKSVSWYQQVLGQGPQFIFQYYEKEERGRGNFPDRFSARQFPNYSSELNVNALLLGDSALYLCASSLVPGGKETQYFGPGTRLLVL.